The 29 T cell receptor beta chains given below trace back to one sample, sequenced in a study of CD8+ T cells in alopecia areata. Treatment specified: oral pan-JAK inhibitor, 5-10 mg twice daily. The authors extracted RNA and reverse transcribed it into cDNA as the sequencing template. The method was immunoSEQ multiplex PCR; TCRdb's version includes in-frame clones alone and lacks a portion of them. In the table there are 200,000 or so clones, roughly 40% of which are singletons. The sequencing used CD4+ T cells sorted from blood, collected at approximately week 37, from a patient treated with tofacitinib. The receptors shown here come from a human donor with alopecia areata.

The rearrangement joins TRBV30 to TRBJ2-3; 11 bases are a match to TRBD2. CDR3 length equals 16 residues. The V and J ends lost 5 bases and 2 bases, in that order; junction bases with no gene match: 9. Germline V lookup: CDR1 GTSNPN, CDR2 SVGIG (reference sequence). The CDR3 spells CAWQELAGAPTDTQYF. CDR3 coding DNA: TGTGCCTGGCAGGAACTAGCGGGAGCTCCCACAGATACGCAGTATTTT.

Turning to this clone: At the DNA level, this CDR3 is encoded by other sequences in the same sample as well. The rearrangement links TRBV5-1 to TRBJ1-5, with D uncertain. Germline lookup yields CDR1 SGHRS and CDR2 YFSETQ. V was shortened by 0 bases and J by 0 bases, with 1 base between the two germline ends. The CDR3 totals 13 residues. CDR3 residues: CASSLGSNQPQHF. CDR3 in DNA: TGCGCCAGCAGCTTGGGTAGCAATCAGCCCCAGCATTTT.

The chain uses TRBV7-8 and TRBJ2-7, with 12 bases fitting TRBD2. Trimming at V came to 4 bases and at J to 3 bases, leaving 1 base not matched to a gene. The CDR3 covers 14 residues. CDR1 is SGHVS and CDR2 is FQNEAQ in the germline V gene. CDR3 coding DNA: TGTGCCAGCAGCTCACTAGCGGGAGGCTACGAGCAGTACTTC. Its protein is CASSSLAGGYEQYF.

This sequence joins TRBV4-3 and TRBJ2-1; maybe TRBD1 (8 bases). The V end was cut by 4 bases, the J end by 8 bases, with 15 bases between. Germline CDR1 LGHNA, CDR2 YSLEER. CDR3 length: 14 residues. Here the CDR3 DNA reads TGCGCCAGCAGCCGGAACAGGGGGAGGGATGAGCAGTTCTTC. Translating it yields CASSRNRGRDEQFF.

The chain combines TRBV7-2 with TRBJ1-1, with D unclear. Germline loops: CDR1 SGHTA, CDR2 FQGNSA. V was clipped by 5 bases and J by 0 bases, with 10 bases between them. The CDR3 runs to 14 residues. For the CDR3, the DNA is TGTGCCAGCAGCCCAACTAACCTGAACACTGAAGCTTTCTTT. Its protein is CASSPTNLNTEAFF.

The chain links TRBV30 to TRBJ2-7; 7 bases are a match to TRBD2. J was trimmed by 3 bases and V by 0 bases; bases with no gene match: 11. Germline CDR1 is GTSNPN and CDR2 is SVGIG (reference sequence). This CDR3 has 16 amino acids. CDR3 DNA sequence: TGTGCCTGGAGTGTAAGAAGGACTAGAGTATACTACGAGCAGTACTTC. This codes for CAWSVRRTRVYYEQYF.

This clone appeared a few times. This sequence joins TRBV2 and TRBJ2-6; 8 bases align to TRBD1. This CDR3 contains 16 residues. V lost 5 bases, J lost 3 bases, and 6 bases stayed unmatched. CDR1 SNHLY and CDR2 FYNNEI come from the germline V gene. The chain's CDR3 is CASSRQGSYGANVLTF. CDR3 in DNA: TGTGCCAGCAGTAGACAGGGGTCGTATGGGGCCAACGTCCTGACTTTC.

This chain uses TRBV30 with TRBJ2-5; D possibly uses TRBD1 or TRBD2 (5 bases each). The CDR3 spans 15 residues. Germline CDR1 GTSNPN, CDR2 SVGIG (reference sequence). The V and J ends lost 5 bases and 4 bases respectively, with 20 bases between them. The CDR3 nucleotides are TGTGCCTGGGCCACACCCTTTTCGGGGCGAGAGACCCAGTACTTC. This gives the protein CAWATPFSGRETQYF. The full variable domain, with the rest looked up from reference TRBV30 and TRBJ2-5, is SQTIHQWPATLVQPVGSPLSLECTVEGTSNPNLYWYRQAAGRGLQLLFYSVGIGQISSEVPQNLSASRPQDRQFILSSKKLLLSDSGFYLCAWATPFSGRETQYFGPGTRLLVL.

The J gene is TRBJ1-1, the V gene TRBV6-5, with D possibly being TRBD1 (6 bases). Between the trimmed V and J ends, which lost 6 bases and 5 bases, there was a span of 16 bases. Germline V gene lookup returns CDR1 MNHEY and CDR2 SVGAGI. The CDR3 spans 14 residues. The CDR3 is CASRATGRGTEAFF. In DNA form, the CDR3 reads TGTGCCAGCAGGGCTACAGGGCGGGGAACTGAAGCTTTCTTT.

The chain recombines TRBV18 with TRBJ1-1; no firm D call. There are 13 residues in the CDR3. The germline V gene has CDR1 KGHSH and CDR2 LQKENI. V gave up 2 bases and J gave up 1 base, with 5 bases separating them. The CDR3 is CASSPSTNTEAFF. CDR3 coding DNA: TGTGCCAGCTCACCATCAACGAACACTGAAGCTTTCTTT.

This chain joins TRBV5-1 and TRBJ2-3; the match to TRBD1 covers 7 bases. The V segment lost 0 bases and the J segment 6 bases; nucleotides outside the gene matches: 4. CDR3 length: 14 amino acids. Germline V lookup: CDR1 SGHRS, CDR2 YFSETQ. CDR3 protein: CASSLGTGRDTQYF. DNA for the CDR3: TGCGCCAGCAGCTTGGGGACAGGAAGGGATACGCAGTATTTT. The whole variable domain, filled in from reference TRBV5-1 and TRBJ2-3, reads KAGVTQTPRYLIKTRGQQVTLSCSPISGHRSVSWYQQTPGQGLQFLFEYFSETQRNKGNFPGRFSGRQFSNSRSEMNVSTLELGDSALYLCASSLGTGRDTQYFGPGTRLTVL.

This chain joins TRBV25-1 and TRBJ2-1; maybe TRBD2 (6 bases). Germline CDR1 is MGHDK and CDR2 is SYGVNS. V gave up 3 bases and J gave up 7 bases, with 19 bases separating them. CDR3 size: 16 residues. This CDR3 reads CASSDVGGIGLNEQFF. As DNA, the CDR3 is TGTGCCAGCAGTGATGTTGGGGGGATCGGCCTAAATGAGCAGTTCTTC.

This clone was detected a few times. CDR3 amino acids: CASSFGLGQNNQPQHF. As DNA, the CDR3 is TGTGCCAGCAGCTTCGGGCTTGGTCAGAACAATCAGCCCCAGCATTTT. J is TRBJ1-5 and V is TRBV7-2; D is ambiguous. This CDR3 is built from 16 residues. Germline CDR1 and CDR2: SGHTA and FQGNSA. Trimming shortened V by 3 bases and J by 3 bases, and 15 bases separated the two germline ends.

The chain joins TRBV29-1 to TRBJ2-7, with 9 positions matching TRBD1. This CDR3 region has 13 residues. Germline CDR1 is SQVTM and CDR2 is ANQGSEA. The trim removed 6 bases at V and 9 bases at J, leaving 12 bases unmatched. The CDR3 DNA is TGCAGCGTCGGGACAGGGACTACCTCCGGGCAGTACTTC. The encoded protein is CSVGTGTTSGQYF.

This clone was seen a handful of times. DNA for the CDR3: TGTGCCAGTAGTATCGAGGGGGTACCCTACAATGAGCAGTTCTTC. Encoded protein: CASSIEGVPYNEQFF. The genes are TRBV19 and TRBJ2-1, with TRBD1 as a possible D gene (6 bases). Trimming shortened V by 3 bases and J by 2 bases, and 11 bases separated the two germline ends. This CDR3 comprises 15 residues. The germline gives CDR1 LNHDA, CDR2 SQIVND (reference sequence).

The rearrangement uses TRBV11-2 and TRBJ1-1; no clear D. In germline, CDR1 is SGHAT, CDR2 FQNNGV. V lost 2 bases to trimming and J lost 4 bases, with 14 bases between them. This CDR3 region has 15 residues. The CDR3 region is CASSLRFPAGTEAFF. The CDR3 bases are TGTGCCAGCAGCTTACGATTCCCGGCGGGCACTGAAGCTTTCTTT.

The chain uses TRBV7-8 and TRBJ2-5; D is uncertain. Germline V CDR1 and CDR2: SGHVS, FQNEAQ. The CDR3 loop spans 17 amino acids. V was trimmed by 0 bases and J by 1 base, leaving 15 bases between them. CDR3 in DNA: TGTGCCAGCAGCTTAGCAGAGCGAAAGTACGTCCAAGAGACCCAGTACTTC. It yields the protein CASSLAERKYVQETQYF.

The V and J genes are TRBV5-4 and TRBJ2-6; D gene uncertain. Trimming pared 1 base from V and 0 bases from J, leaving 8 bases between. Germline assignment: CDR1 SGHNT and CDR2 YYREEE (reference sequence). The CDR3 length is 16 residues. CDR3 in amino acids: CASSLQRRSGANVLTF. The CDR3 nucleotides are TGTGCCAGCAGCTTGCAGAGGCGCTCTGGGGCCAACGTCCTGACTTTC. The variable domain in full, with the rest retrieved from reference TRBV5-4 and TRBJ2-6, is ETGVTQSPTHLIKTRGQQVTLRCSSQSGHNTVSWYQQALGQGPQFIFQYYREEENGRGNFPPRFSGLQFPNYSSELNVNALELDDSALYLCASSLQRRSGANVLTFGAGSRLTVL.

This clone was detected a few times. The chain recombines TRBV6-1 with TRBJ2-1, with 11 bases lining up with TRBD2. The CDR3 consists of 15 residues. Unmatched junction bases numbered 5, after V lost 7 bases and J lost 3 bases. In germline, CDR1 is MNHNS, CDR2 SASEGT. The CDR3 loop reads CASTLAGGSYNEQFF. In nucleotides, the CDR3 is TGTGCCAGCACTCTAGCGGGAGGCAGCTACAATGAGCAGTTCTTC.

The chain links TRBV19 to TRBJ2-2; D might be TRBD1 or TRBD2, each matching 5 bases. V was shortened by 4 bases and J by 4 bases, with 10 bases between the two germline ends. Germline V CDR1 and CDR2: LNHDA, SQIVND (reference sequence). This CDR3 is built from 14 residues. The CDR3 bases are TGTGCCAGTAGTACGCAGGGACGCACCGGGGAGCTGTTTTTT. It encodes CASSTQGRTGELFF.

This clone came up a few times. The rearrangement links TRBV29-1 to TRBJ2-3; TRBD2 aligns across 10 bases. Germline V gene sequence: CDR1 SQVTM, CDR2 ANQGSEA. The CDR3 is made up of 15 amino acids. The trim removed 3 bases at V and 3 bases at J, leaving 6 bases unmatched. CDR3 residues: CSVESSGSRTDTQYF. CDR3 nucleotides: TGCAGCGTTGAGTCTAGCGGGAGCAGGACAGATACGCAGTATTTT.

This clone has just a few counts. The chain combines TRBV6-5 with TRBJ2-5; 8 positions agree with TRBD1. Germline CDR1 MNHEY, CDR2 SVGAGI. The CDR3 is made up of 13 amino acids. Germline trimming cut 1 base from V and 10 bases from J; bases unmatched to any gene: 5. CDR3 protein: CASSYYGQGGQYF. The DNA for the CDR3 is TGTGCCAGCAGTTACTACGGACAGGGCGGCCAGTACTTC.

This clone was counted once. Written as DNA, the CDR3 is TGTGCCAGCAGCCCCTGGGGCCCAGCTAACTATGGCTACACCTTC. It yields the protein CASSPWGPANYGYTF. The gene calls are TRBV6-1 and TRBJ1-2, with a weak D call TRBD1 (5 bases). The germline V and J ends were trimmed by 6 bases and 0 bases, with 14 bases remaining between them. Germline V gene sequence: CDR1 MNHNS, CDR2 SASEGT. The CDR3 runs 15 residues.

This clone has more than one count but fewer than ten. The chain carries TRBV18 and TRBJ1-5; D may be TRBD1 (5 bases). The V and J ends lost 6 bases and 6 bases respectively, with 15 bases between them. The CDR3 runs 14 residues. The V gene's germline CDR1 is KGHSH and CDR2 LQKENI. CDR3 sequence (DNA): TGTGCCAGCTCGCCCGCCCAGGGAGGTCAGCCCCAGCATTTT. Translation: CASSPAQGGQPQHF. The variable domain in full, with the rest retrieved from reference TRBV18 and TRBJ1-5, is NAGVMQNPRHLVRRRGQEARLRCSPMKGHSHVYWYRQLPEEGLKFMVYLQKENIIDESGMPKERFSAEFPKEGPSILRIQQVVRGDSAAYFCASSPAQGGQPQHFGDGTRLSIL.

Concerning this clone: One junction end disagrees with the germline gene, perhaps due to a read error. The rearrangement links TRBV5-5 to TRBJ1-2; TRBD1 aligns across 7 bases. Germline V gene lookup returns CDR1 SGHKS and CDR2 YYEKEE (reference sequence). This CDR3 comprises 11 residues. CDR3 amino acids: CASSIDRASAF. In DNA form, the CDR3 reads TGTGCCAGCAGCATCGACAGGGCATCGGCCTTC.

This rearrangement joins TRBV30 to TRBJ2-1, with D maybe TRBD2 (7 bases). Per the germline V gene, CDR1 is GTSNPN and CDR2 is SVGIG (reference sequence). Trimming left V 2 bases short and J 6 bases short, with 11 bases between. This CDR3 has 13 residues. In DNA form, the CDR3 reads TGTGCCTGGAGTAGGGGGGGATCCAATGAGCAGTTCTTC. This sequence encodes CAWSRGGSNEQFF.

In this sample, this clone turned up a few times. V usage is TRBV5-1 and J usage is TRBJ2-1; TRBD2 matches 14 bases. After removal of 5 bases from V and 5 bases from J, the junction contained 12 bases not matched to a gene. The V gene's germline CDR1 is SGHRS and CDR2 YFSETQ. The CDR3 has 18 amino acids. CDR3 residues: CASRRGLAGEGSDNEQFF. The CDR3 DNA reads TGCGCCAGCAGAAGGGGACTAGCGGGAGAAGGTAGCGACAATGAGCAGTTCTTC. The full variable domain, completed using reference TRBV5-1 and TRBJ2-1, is KAGVTQTPRYLIKTRGQQVTLSCSPISGHRSVSWYQQTPGQGLQFLFEYFSETQRNKGNFPGRFSGRQFSNSRSEMNVSTLELGDSALYLCASRRGLAGEGSDNEQFFGPGTRLTVL.

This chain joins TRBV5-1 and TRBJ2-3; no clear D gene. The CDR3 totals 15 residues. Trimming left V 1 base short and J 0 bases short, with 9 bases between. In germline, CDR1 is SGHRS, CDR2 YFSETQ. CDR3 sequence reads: CASSLFPASTDTQYF. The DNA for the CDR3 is TGCGCCAGCAGCTTGTTTCCGGCTAGCACAGATACGCAGTATTTT.

CDR3 sequence: CASSLEVAGAYEQYF. As DNA, the CDR3 is TGCGCCAGCAGCTTGGAGGTAGCGGGAGCCTACGAGCAGTACTTC. V gene TRBV5-1 combines with J gene TRBJ2-7; 9 bases match TRBD2. V dropped 0 bases and J dropped 2; count of bases not matched to a gene: 3. Germline V gives CDR1 SGHRS, CDR2 YFSETQ. CDR3 size: 15 residues. Filled out from reference TRBV5-1 and TRBJ2-7, the complete variable domain reads KAGVTQTPRYLIKTRGQQVTLSCSPISGHRSVSWYQQTPGQGLQFLFEYFSETQRNKGNFPGRFSGRQFSNSRSEMNVSTLELGDSALYLCASSLEVAGAYEQYFGPGTRLTVT.